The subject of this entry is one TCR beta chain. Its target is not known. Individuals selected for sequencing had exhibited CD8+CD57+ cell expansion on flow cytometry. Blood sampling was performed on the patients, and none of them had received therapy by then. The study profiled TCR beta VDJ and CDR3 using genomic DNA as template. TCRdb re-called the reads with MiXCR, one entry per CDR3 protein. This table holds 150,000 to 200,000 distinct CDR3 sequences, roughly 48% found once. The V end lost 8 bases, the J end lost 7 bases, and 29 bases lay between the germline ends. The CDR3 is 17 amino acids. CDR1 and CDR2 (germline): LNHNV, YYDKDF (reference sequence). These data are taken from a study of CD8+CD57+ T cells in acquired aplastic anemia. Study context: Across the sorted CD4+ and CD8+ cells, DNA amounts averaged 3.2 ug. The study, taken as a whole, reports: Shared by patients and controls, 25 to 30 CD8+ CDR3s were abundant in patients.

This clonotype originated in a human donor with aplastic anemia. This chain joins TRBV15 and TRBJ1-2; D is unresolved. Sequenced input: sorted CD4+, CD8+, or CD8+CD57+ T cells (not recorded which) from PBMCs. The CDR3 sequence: CATALTLRPPESGGYTF. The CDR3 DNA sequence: TGTGCCACCGCCCTCACCCTCAGGCCCCCAGAGTCGGGTGGCTACACCTTC.